This TCR beta chain was identified in a study of blood T cells in healthy people across ages. With 6 bases removed from V and 5 bases from J, the gap between germline ends came to 10 bases. This CDR3 comprises 13 residues. Then a second PCR, running roughly 7 to 11 cycles, was carried out with a sample-barcoded 5' primer and a J-beta primer mix. TCRdb ran MiXCR on the 5' RACE reads and lists one entry per CDR3 protein. This sample yields about a million distinct CDR3 sequences, of which about 44% are seen a single time; around an eighth belongs to the top ten. This rearrangement joins TRBV12-3 or TRBV12-4 to TRBJ2-2; D unresolved. The specimen was blood. This receptor was obtained from a man aged 25 to 45 in good health. As DNA, the CDR3 is TGTGCCAGCAGCCCCCATTCGACCGGGGAGCTGTTTTTT. Its protein is CASSPHSTGELFF.